A selection of T cell receptor beta chains follows, all from one sample in a study of shared clonotypes between healthy human individuals. Data came from immunoSEQ multiplex PCR; TCRdb stores just in-frame clones and leaves some out. The table shows about 660,000 clones, with around 67% occurring only once. Source material: memory CD4+ T cells sorted from blood. The receptors derive from a woman aged 25 to 39 in good health. The conserved cysteine and the conserved F or W are not part of the CDR3 here. Each record gives: J gene, D gene, V gene, CDR3 protein. A D gene is named only where the DNA matches it firmly.

TRBJ1-2,NA,TRBV5-1,ASSKQGRGSGYT
TRBJ1-3,NA,TRBV7-8,ASSLRGREGNTIY
TRBJ1-1,NA,TRBV2,ASSGQWGEAF
TRBJ2-5,TRBD2,TRBV5-1,ASSLMSLAGVRGTQETQY
TRBJ2-7,NA,TRBV10-3,AISDPGTGSSYEQY
TRBJ1-3,NA,TRBV6-5,ASSYSIAGLNTIY
TRBJ2-7,NA,TRBV27,ASSLCEQY
TRBJ2-3,NA,TRBV28,ASTSAATDTQY
TRBJ2-7,NA,TRBV5-4,ASSQDRGSGYEQY
TRBJ1-1,NA,TRBV18,ASSPLRSGTEAF
TRBJ2-1,TRBD1,TRBV6-1,ASSATRGRGSYNEQF
TRBJ1-2,NA,TRBV6-1,ASSTSGTVYGYT
TRBJ1-1,NA,TRBV7-3,ASSSSTIHTEAF
TRBJ1-1,TRBD1,TRBV30,AWSSIRDRGFLNTEAF
TRBJ2-5,NA,TRBV7-8,ASTKVGETQY
TRBJ2-5,TRBD2,TRBV4-2,ASSPPTSGTLTQY
TRBJ2-4,NA,TRBV25-1,ASSESGGRNIQY
TRBJ2-2,TRBD1,TRBV6-5,ASRRTGGAGELF
TRBJ1-1,NA,TRBV15,ATSSLPLNTEAF
TRBJ2-5,NA,TRBV5-6,ASSWAGVAETQY
TRBJ2-7,NA,TRBV21-1,ASSPKGAVLSYEQY
TRBJ2-1,NA,TRBV7-7,ASSLGSDTYNEQF
TRBJ2-6,NA,TRBV6-5,ASSRSGANVLT
TRBJ2-7,NA,TRBV28,ASSLFQMGIDEQY
TRBJ2-5,NA,TRBV9,ASSAGGGAGETQY
TRBJ2-4,NA,TRBV5-6,ASSLVRLAKNIQY
TRBJ1-2,NA,TRBV28,ASSLLGENYGYT
TRBJ1-2,NA,TRBV7-2,ASSLDQGTGGYT
TRBJ2-3,TRBD2,TRBV7-2,ASSQTSGRRPDTQY
TRBJ2-4,TRBD1,TRBV11-3,ASSRQAGQGENIQY
TRBJ1-1,NA,TRBV7-9,ASSLPGVGPAF
TRBJ1-1,NA,TRBV4-1,ASSEGGNTEAF
TRBJ1-2,NA,TRBV9,ASSPGQPTDGYT
TRBJ2-1,TRBD2,TRBV10-1,ASSDQLADNEQF
TRBJ2-3,TRBD2,TRBV2,ASSRLAQSTDTQY
TRBJ2-7,TRBD2,TRBV10-2,ASSESFWGGEQY
TRBJ1-1,NA,TRBV7-2,ASRSEPGIPTEAF
TRBJ2-7,NA,TRBV25-1,ASSRGSYEQY
TRBJ2-6,NA,TRBV7-3,ASSHQASGANVLT
TRBJ1-5,TRBD1,TRBV6-1,ASRPKTGGSQPQH
TRBJ2-2,TRBD1,TRBV28,ASSFSGGYTGELF
TRBJ2-5,TRBD2,TRBV4-1,ASSPRALAGVWGVTQY
TRBJ1-2,NA,TRBV29-1,SVPIVGGASYT
TRBJ1-1,NA,TRBV6-1,ASSLQGLEAF
TRBJ1-4,NA,TRBV28,ASSSRRKLF
TRBJ1-1,NA,TRBV30,AWSEGWGNTEAF
TRBJ1-4,NA,TRBV7-2,ASSAPTEWNEKLF
TRBJ2-7,NA,TRBV19,ASSIDPSSYEQY
TRBJ2-5,TRBD1,TRBV29-1,SSKGAQETQY
TRBJ2-1,TRBD2,TRBV7-6,ASSSFSGSRDEQF
TRBJ2-2,TRBD1,TRBV5-1,ASSLREGAASTGELF
TRBJ2-4,NA,TRBV5-1,ASTPGQAKNIQY
TRBJ2-3,TRBD2,TRBV25-1,ASSELQVAGIRDTQY
TRBJ1-1,TRBD1,TRBV5-1,ASSLSEGASTEAF